This T cell receptor (beta chain) was captured by sequencing in a study of CD8 T cells in Susac syndrome. The RNA, about 0.5 to 1 ug, was put through reverse transcription using random hexamers. TCRdb redid the calling of the immunoSEQ multiplex PCR reads with MiXCR, one entry per CDR3 protein. The sample has 140,000 to 150,000 distinct CDR3 sequences; around 94% are singletons. From blood CD8+ and CD4+ T cells, the TCR beta chain was sequenced. As controls, healthy donors matched for age and sex were used. CD8+ and CD4+ T cells were negatively isolated; TEMRA cells were FACS-enriched. As to this clonotype: Its antigen is unidentified.

Trimming cost V 2 bases and J 2 bases; bases outside gene matches: 2. The germline V gene encodes CDR1 DFQATT and CDR2 SNEGSKA (reference sequence). This CDR3 comprises 14 residues. Study-wide findings and caveats: An acknowledgment was made by the study that its TCR sequencing and HLA analysis involved relatively few individuals.

The sequence came from a human donor in good health. The rearrangement links TRBV20-1 to TRBJ1-5; 8 nucleotides line up with TRBD1. Sequencing was done on a sample of CD4+ T cells from PBMCs. The chain's CDR3 is CSARKTGGNQPQHF. The CDR3 DNA reads as TGCAGTGCTAGAAAGACAGGGGGCAATCAGCCCCAGCATTTT.